This passage covers 8 T cell receptor beta chains from one sample sequenced in a study of T cells in Graves' hyperthyroidism and ophthalmopathy. Researchers amplified the TCR beta CDR3 regions from RNA transcripts. HTBI primers were employed in a first-round RT-PCR of the TCR CDR3. TCRdb re-called the multiplex PCR reads with MiXCR, one entry per CDR3 protein. The sample consists of a few hundred thousand distinct CDR3 sequences, around a sixth of them appearing once. The source material was blood. The receptors come from a woman aged 50 to 60 with Graves' hyperthyroidism.

This clonotype was seen at least ten times. The chain combines TRBV7-2 with TRBJ2-5; 8 bases align to TRBD2. Trimming took 1 base from V and 1 from J; bases not matched to a gene: 5. Germline V gives CDR1 SGHTA, CDR2 FQGNSA. The CDR3 consists of 16 residues. CDR3 amino acids: CASSLVVAGSQETQYF. In DNA, the CDR3 is TGTGCCAGCAGCTTAGTCGTAGCGGGGAGCCAAGAGACCCAGTACTTC.

This clonotype was recorded a few times. The rearrangement uses TRBV6-1 and TRBJ1-3, with D tentatively TRBD1 (5 bases). Trimming took 2 bases from V and 3 from J, leaving 20 bases between them. CDR1 and CDR2 from the germline V gene are MNHNS and SASEGT. The CDR3 has 18 amino acids. The CDR3 spells CASSERQLNWVRGNTIYF. The CDR3, as DNA: TGTGCCAGCAGTGAAAGACAGCTGAATTGGGTCCGTGGAAACACCATATATTTT.

In this sample, this clonotype turned up a few times. The J gene is TRBJ1-2, the V gene TRBV5-8, with D uncertain. The V gene lost 9 bases and the J gene lost 4 bases, with 10 bases spanning the gap. The CDR3 consists of 11 residues. Germline CDR1 is SGHTS and CDR2 is YDEGEE. The CDR3 protein is CANPPVYGYTF. The CDR3 nucleotides are TGTGCCAACCCCCCAGTCTATGGCTACACCTTC.

This clonotype turned up a few times. Here the CDR3 DNA reads TGCAGCGTTGAGGGGGAAGGATCGGGGTTCGATGAGCAGTTCTTC. This translates into CSVEGEGSGFDEQFF. The chain links TRBV29-1 to TRBJ2-1; D may match TRBD1 or TRBD2 (5 bases each). V dropped 3 bases and J dropped 8 bases, with 20 bases sitting between them. The germline V gene encodes CDR1 SQVTM and CDR2 ANQGSEA. The CDR3 is 15 residues long.

This clonotype was recorded a few times. V is TRBV9 and J is TRBJ2-1; no clear D. The CDR3 has 16 residues. CDR1 SGDLS and CDR2 YYNGEE come from the germline V gene. V was trimmed by 0 bases and J by 0 bases, leaving 10 bases between them. CDR3: CASSVVAGASYNEQFF. CDR3 DNA: TGTGCCAGCAGCGTAGTGGCAGGTGCCTCCTACAATGAGCAGTTCTTC. Full variable domain (rest looked up from reference TRBV9 and TRBJ2-1): DSGVTQTPKHLITATGQRVTLRCSPRSGDLSVYWYQQSLDQGLQFLIQYYNGEERAKGNILERFSAQQFPDLHSELNLSSLELGDSALYFCASSVVAGASYNEQFFGPGTRLTVL.

This clonotype was detected only a few times. V usage is TRBV4-2 and J usage is TRBJ2-1; 11 positions agree with TRBD2. V lost 4 bases and J lost 7; bases outside the gene matches: 6. Germline V gene sequence: CDR1 LGHNA, CDR2 YNFKEQ. There are 15 residues in the CDR3. The CDR3 DNA follows: TGTGCCAGCAGCCCCGGGACTAGCGGACTGAATGAGCAGTTCTTC. This gives the protein CASSPGTSGLNEQFF.

The V gene is TRBV19, the J gene TRBJ2-5; no clear D gene. The V gene's germline CDR1 is LNHDA and CDR2 SQIVND (reference sequence). The CDR3 is 14 amino acids. The V end lost 5 bases, the J end lost 5 bases, and 15 bases lay between the germline ends. This CDR3 reads CASSPQLSWETQYF. The CDR3 DNA reads TGTGCCAGTAGTCCCCAACTGAGTTGGGAGACCCAGTACTTC.

This clonotype came up many times. V usage is TRBV6-2 or TRBV6-3 and J usage is TRBJ2-1; D uncertain. There are 16 residues in the CDR3. V gave up 5 bases and J gave up 0 bases, with 14 bases separating them. Looked up from germline, CDR1 is MNHEY and CDR2 is SVGEGT. DNA of the CDR3: TGTGCCAGCAGTGCTATCCACTCGAGCTCCTACAATGAGCAGTTCTTC. The encoded protein is CASSAIHSSSYNEQFF.